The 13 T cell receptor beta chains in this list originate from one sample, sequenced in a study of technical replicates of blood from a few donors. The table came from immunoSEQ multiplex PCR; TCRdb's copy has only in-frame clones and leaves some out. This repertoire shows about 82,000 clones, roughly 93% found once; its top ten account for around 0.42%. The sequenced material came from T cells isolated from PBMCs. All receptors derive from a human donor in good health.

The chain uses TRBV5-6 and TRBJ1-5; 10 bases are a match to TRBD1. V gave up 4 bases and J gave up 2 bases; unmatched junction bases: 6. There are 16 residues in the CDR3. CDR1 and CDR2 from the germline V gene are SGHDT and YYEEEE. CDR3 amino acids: CASSLRGQGGNQPQHF. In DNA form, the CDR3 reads TGTGCCAGCAGCCTAAGAGGACAGGGGGGCAATCAGCCCCAGCATTTT.

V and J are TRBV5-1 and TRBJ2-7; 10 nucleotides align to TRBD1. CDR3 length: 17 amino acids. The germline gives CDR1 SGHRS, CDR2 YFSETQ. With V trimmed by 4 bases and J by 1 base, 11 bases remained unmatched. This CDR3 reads CASSGGVSGQGSYEQYF. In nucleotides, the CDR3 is TGCGCCAGCAGCGGTGGCGTGTCGGGACAGGGGTCCTACGAGCAGTACTTC.

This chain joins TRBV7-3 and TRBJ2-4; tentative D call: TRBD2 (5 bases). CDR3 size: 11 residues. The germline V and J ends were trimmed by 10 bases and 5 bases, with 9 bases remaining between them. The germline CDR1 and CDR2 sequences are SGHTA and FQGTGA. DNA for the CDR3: TGTGCCATCGGGATAGAAAACATTCAGTACTTC. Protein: CAIGIENIQYF.

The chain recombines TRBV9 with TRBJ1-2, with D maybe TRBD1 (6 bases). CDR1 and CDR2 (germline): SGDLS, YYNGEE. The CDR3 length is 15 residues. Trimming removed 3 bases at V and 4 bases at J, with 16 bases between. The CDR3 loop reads CASSGRTANSYGYTF. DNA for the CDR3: TGTGCCAGCAGCGGTAGGACAGCCAACAGCTATGGCTACACCTTC.

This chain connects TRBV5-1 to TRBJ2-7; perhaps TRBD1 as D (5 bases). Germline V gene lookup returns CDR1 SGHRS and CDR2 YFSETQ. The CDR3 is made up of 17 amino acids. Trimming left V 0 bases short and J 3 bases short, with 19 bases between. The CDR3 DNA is TGCGCCAGCAGCTTGGGCCCTTCGGTAGCCAGGGTCTACGAGCAGTACTTC. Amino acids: CASSLGPSVARVYEQYF.

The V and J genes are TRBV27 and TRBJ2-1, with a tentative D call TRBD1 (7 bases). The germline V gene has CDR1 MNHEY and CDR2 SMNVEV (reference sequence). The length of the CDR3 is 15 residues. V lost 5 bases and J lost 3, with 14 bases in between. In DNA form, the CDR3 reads TGTGCCAGCAGTCCAGGGGGGCGAGTCTACAATGAGCAGTTCTTC. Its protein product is CASSPGGRVYNEQFF.

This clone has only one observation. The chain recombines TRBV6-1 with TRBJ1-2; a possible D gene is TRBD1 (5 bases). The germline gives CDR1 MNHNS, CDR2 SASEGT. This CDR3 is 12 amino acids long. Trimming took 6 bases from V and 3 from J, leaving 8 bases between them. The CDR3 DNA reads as TGTGCCAGCAGACAGGCCGACTATGGCTACACCTTC. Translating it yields CASRQADYGYTF.

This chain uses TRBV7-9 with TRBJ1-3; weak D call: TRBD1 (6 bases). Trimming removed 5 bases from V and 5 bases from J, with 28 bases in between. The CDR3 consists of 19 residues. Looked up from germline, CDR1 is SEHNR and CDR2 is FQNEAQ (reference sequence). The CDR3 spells CASSPDRYWHNVLRNTIYF. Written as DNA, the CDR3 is TGTGCCAGCAGCCCGGACAGATACTGGCACAATGTACTACGAAACACCATATATTTT.

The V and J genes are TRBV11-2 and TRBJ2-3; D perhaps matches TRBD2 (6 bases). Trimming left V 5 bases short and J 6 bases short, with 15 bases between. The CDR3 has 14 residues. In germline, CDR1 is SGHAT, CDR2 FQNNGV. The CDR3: CASSKGRETDTQYF. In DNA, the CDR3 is TGTGCCAGCAGCAAAGGGCGGGAAACGGATACGCAGTATTTT.

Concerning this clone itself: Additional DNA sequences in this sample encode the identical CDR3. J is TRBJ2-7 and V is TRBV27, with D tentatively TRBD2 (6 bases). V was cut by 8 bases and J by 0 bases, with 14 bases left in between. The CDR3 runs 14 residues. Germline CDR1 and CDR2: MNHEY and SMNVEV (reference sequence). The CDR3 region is CASSLGGSSYEQYF. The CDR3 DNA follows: TGTGCCAGCTCCCTGGGGGGAAGCTCCTACGAGCAGTACTTC.

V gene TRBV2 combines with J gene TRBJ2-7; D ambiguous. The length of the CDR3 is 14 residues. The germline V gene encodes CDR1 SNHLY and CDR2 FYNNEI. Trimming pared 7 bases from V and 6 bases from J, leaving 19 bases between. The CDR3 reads CASILRSLASEQYF. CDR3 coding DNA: TGTGCCAGCATCCTGCGGAGCCTGGCGAGCGAGCAGTACTTC.

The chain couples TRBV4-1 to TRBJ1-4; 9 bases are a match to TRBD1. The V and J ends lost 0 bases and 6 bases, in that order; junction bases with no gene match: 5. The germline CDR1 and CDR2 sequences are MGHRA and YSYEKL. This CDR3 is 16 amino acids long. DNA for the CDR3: TGCGCCAGCAGCCAAGAGATTGGGACAGGGCATGAAAAACTGTTTTTT. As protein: CASSQEIGTGHEKLFF.

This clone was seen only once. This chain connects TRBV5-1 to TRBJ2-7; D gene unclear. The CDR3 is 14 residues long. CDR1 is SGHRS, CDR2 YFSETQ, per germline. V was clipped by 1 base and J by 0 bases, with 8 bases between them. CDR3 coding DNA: TGCGCCAGCAGCTTGATAGACAACTCCTACGAGCAGTACTTC. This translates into CASSLIDNSYEQYF.